This T cell receptor beta chain is from a study of T cell repertoires in cytomegalovirus infection. TCRdb analysed the reads with MiXCR anew, one entry per CDR3 protein. The data contain some 590,000 distinct CDR3 sequences, roughly 42% of them seen just once; the ten biggest clones take up about 48%. This clonotype was recorded a few times. What it binds is not known. V was clipped by 5 bases and J by 0 bases; unmatched bases: 6. Germline-derived CDR1 and CDR2 are SGHTA and FQGNSA. The CDR3 length is 16 residues. The sample was cultured PBMCs, taken from culture after CMV antigen stimulation. This sequence originates from a human donor in good health (CMV status not recorded). Some clones in this sample may be carry-over from other donors' samples. This chain connects TRBV7-2 to TRBJ2-2, with 7 bases that match TRBD2. CDR3 loop: CASSPLAPSNTGELFF. The CDR3 DNA sequence: TGTGCCAGCAGCCCACTAGCGCCCTCGAACACCGGGGAGCTGTTTTTT.